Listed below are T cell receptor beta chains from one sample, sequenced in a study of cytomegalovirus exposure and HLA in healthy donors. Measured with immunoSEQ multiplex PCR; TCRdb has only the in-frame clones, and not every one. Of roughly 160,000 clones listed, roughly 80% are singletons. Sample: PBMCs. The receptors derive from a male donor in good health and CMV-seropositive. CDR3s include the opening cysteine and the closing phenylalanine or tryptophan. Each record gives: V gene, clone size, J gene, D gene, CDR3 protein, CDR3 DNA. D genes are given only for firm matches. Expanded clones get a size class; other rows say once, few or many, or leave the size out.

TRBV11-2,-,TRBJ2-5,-,CASSQGGTFRETQYF,TGTGCCAGCAGTCAAGGCGGGACCTTTAGGGAGACCCAGTACTTC
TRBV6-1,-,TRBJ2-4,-,CASRYGQIAKNSQYF,TGTGCCAGCAGATACGGACAGATAGCCAAAAACAGTCAGTACTTC
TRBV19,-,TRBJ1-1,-,CASRSVQRNTANTEAFF,TGTGCCAGTAGGTCCGTCCAAAGAAACACCGCGAACACTGAAGCTTTCTTT
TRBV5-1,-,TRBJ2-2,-,CASTHGGQNTGELFF,TGCGCCAGCACCCACGGGGGGCAGAACACCGGGGAGCTGTTTTTT
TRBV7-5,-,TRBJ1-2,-,CVRSSRYTF,TGTGTCAGAAGCTCCAGGTACACCTTC
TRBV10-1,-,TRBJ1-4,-,CASSSGSSTNEKLFF,TGCGCCAGCAGCTCGGGTAGCTCAACTAATGAAAAACTGTTTTTT
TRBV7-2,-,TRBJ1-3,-,CASSPGRLNTIYF,TGTGCCAGCAGCCCCGGCAGACTAAACACCATATATTTT
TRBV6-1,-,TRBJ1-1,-,CASREFIFTEAFF,TGTGCCAGCAGGGAATTTATCTTCACTGAAGCTTTCTTT
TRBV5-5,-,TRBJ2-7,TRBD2,CASSLGLAGESGIEQYF,TGTGCCAGCAGCTTGGGACTAGCGGGAGAATCCGGCATCGAGCAGTACTTC
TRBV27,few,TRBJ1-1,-,CASSFSGTEAFF,TGTGCCAGCAGTTTCTCCGGCACTGAAGCTTTCTTT
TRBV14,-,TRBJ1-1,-,CASSHRQANTEAFF,TGTGCCAGCAGCCATAGACAGGCCAACACTGAAGCTTTCTTT
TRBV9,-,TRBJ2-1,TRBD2,CASSVANRDGGDDEQFF,TGTGCCAGCAGCGTTGCGAACCGGGACGGGGGGGACGATGAGCAGTTCTTC
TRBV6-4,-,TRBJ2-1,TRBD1,CASSDGTAKQFF,TGTGCCAGCAGTGACGGGACAGCTAAGCAGTTCTTC
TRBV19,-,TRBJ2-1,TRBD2,CASSIGATAGTSGYNEQFF,TGTGCCAGTAGTATAGGGGCGACTGCCGGGACTAGCGGATACAATGAGCAGTTCTTC
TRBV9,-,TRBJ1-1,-,CASSASGGRMAAEAFF,TGTGCCAGCAGCGCGAGTGGGGGCAGAATGGCCGCTGAAGCTTTCTTT
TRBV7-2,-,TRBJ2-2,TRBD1,CASSSRTGGGTGELFF,TGTGCCAGCAGCTCACGGACAGGGGGGGGCACCGGGGAGCTGTTTTTT
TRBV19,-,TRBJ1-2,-,CASTVTAPGGYGYTF,TGTGCCAGTACCGTGACAGCACCGGGGGGCTATGGCTACACCTTC
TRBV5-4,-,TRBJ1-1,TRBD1,CASSLQGAEAFF,TGTGCCAGCAGTTTACAGGGGGCTGAAGCTTTCTTT
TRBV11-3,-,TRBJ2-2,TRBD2,CASSPRMVAGFAGELFF,TGTGCCAGCAGCCCCCGTATGGTAGCGGGATTTGCCGGGGAGCTGTTTTTT
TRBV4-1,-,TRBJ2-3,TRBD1,CASSLHGTGTDTQYF,TGCGCCAGCAGCCTACATGGGACAGGCACAGATACGCAGTATTTT
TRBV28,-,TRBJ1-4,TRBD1,CASTLTGAEKLFF,TGTGCCAGCACCCTGACAGGGGCTGAAAAACTGTTTTTT
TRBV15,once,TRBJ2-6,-,CATSKNSQGSNGLTF,TGTGCCACCAGCAAAAACAGCCAGGGTTCCAACGGCCTGACTTTC
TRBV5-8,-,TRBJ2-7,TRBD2,CASSHSVGGVYEQYF,TGTGCCAGCAGCCACTCCGTGGGGGGGGTCTACGAGCAGTACTTC
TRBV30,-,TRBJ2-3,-,CAWSVLPGDTQYF,TGTGCCTGGAGTGTACTCCCGGGGGATACGCAGTATTTT
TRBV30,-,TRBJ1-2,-,CAWSSQGRTAGYTF,TGTGCCTGGAGTTCCCAGGGTCGTACCGCTGGCTACACCTTC
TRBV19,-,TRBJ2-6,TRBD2,CASSWGLAGTGANVLTF,TGTGCCAGTAGTTGGGGACTAGCGGGAACTGGGGCCAACGTCCTGACTTTC
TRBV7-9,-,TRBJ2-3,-,CASSFNAGTSTDTQYF,TGTGCCAGCAGCTTTAATGCGGGAACTAGCACAGATACGCAGTATTTT
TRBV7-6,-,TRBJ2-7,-,CASSAPGSYEQYF,TGTGCCAGCAGCGCCCCGGGTTCCTACGAGCAGTACTTC
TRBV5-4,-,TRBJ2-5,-,CASSLPPPLGETQYF,TGTGCCAGCAGCTTACCCCCTCCACTCGGGGAGACCCAGTACTTC
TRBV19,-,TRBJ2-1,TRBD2,CASSISGGAYEQFF,TGTGCCAGTAGTATTAGCGGGGGGGCGTATGAGCAGTTCTTC
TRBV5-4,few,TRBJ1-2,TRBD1,CASKLETGNYGYTF,TGTGCCAGCAAATTGGAGACAGGGAACTATGGCTACACCTTC
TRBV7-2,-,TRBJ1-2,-,CASSLDSYGYTF,TGTGCCAGCAGCCTTGACAGCTATGGCTACACCTTC
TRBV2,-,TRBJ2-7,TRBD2,CASRLWPTSGSYEQYF,TGTGCCAGCAGACTTTGGCCGACTAGCGGGAGCTACGAGCAGTACTTC
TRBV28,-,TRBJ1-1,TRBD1,CASSLWDRGLLGTEAFF,TGTGCCAGCAGTTTATGGGACAGGGGGCTTTTGGGGACTGAAGCTTTCTTT
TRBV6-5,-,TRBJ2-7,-,CASSYPRVSYEQYF,TGTGCCAGCAGTTACCCCCGGGTGTCCTACGAGCAGTACTTC
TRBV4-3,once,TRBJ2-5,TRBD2,CASSQHRTSGTQYF,TGCGCCAGCAGCCAACATCGGACTAGCGGGACCCAGTACTTC
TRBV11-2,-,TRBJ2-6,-,CASRLLGANVLTF,TGTGCCAGCAGGTTACTTGGGGCCAACGTCCTGACTTTC
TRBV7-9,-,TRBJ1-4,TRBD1,CASSRGGFDEKLFF,TGTGCCAGCAGCCGAGGGGGCTTCGATGAAAAACTGTTTTTT
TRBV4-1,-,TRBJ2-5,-,CASSQEGGDQETQYF,TGCGCCAGCAGCCAAGAGGGGGGTGACCAAGAGACCCAGTACTTC
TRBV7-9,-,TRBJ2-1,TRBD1,CASSMTGHGNEQFF,TGTGCCAGCAGCATGACAGGGCACGGCAATGAGCAGTTCTTC
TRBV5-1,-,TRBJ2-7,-,CASRPRTDSYEQYF,TGCGCCAGCAGACCTCGGACTGATTCCTACGAGCAGTACTTC
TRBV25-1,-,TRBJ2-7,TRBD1,CASMGQEIYEQYF,TGTGCCAGCATGGGACAGGAGATTTACGAGCAGTACTTC
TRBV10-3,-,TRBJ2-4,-,CAISESGSAKNIQYF,TGTGCCATCAGTGAGTCCGGGTCTGCCAAAAACATTCAGTACTTC
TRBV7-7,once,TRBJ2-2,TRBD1,CASSPWTGGGTGELFF,TGTGCCAGCAGCCCCTGGACAGGGGGGGGAACCGGGGAGCTGTTTTTT
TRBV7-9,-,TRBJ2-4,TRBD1,CASSLGTGGVGSKNIQYF,TGTGCCAGCAGCTTAGGGACAGGGGGTGTCGGGTCCAAAAACATTCAGTACTTC
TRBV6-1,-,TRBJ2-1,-,CASTQGPSYNEQFF,TGTGCCAGCACACAGGGACCATCCTACAATGAGCAGTTCTTC
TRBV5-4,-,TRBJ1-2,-,CASSLFSGLGARSFGYTF,TGTGCCAGCAGCTTGTTTTCGGGGTTGGGGGCGCGGTCATTTGGCTACACCTTC
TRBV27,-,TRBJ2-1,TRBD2,CASSWGTSGSFGEQFF,TGTGCCAGCAGTTGGGGGACTAGCGGGAGCTTTGGTGAGCAGTTCTTC
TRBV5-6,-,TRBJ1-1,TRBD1,CASSLDRVNTEAFF,TGTGCCAGCAGCTTAGACAGGGTGAACACTGAAGCTTTCTTT
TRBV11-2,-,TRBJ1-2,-,CASSPVIGGGYTF,TGTGCCAGCAGCCCGGTGATCGGAGGAGGCTACACCTTC
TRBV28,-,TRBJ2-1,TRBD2,CASSLSPSGSVSEQFF,TGTGCCAGCAGTTTATCCCCTAGCGGGAGCGTCAGTGAGCAGTTCTTC
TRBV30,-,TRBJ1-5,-,CAWSGGADQPQHF,TGTGCCTGGAGTGGCGGAGCCGATCAGCCCCAGCATTTT
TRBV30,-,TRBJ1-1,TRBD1,CAYSPQGGEAFF,TGTGCCTACTCACCCCAGGGGGGAGAAGCTTTCTTT
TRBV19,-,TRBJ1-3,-,CASTLEGAFSGNTIYF,TGTGCCAGTACCCTAGAAGGGGCCTTCTCTGGAAACACCATATATTTT
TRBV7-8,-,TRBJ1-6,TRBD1,CASSYPGTGPNSPLHF,TGTGCCAGCAGCTACCCCGGGACAGGGCCTAATTCACCCCTCCACTTT
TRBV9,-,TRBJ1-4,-,CASSEGVLAREKLFF,TGTGCCAGCAGCGAGGGGGTATTGGCGAGAGAAAAACTGTTTTTT
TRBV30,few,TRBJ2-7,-,CAWSVYRRSYEQYF,TGTGCCTGGAGTGTATACAGGCGCTCCTACGAGCAGTACTTC
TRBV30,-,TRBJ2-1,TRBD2,CAWSVSETSGRANEQFF,TGTGCCTGGAGTGTATCTGAGACTAGCGGGAGAGCTAATGAGCAGTTCTTC
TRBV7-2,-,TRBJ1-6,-,CASSLRASSPLHF,TGTGCCAGCAGCTTACGCGCCTCTTCACCCCTCCACTTT
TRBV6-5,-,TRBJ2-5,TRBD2,CASSLGLGETQYF,TGTGCCAGCAGTTTGGGACTAGGAGAGACCCAGTACTTC